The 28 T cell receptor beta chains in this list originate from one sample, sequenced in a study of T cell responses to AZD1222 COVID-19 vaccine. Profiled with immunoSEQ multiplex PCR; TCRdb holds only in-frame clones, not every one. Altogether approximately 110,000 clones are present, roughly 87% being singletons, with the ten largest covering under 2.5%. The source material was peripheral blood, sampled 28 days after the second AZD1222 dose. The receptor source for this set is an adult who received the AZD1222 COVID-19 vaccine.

The CDR3 nucleotides read TGTGCCAGCAGTTTATCAGGGGTCCCCTACGAGCAGTACTTC. Protein sequence: CASSLSGVPYEQYF. The chain couples TRBV27 to TRBJ2-7; D might be TRBD1 (5 bases). CDR1 is MNHEY, CDR2 SMNVEV, per germline (reference sequence). The CDR3 is made up of 14 amino acids. V lost 0 bases and J 2 bases, leaving 8 bases between the germline ends.

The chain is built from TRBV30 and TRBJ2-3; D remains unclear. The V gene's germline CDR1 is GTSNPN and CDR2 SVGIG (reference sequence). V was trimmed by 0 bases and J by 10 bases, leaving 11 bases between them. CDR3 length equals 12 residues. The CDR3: CAWSVQRIAQYF. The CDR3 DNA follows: TGTGCCTGGAGTGTACAGAGGATTGCGCAGTATTTT.

The CDR3 bases are TGCAGTGCTAGTTCCGCGGCTGACTATGGCTACACCTTC. Translation: CSASSAADYGYTF. The chain couples TRBV20-1 to TRBJ1-2, with D hard to call. This CDR3 spans 13 amino acids. Germline lookup yields CDR1 DFQATT and CDR2 SNEGSKA (reference sequence). Trimming stripped 3 bases from V and 3 bases from J, with 11 bases between.

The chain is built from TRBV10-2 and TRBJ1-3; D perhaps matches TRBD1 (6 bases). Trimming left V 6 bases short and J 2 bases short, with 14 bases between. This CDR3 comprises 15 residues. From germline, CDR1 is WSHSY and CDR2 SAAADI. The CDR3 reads CASRAGTQTGNTIYF. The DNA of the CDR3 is TGCGCCAGCAGAGCCGGGACACAAACTGGAAACACCATATATTTT.

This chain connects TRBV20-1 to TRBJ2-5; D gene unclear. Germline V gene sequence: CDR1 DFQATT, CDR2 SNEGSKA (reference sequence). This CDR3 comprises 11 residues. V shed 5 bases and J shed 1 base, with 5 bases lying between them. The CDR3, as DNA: TGCAGTGCTTTGGGCCAAGAGACCCAGTACTTC. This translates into CSALGQETQYF.

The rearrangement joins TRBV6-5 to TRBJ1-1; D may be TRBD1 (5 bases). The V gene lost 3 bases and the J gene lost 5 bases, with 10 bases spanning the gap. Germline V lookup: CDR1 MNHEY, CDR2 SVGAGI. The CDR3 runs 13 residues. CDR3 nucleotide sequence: TGTGCCAGCAGTTATGGGCAGGGAACTGAAGCTTTCTTT. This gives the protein CASSYGQGTEAFF.

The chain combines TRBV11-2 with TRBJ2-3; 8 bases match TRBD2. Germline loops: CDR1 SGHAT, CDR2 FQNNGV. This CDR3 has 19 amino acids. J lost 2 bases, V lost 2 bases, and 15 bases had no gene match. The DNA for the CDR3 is TGTGCCAGCAGCTTAAGGGTTGAGGGCAGCGGGAGCGTCACAGATACGCAGTATTTT. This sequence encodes CASSLRVEGSGSVTDTQYF.

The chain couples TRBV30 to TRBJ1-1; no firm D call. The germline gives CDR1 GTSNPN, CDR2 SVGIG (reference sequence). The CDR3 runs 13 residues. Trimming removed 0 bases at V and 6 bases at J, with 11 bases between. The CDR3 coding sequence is TGTGCCTGGAGTGTACAATTGAGGGCTGAAGCTTTCTTT. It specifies CAWSVQLRAEAFF. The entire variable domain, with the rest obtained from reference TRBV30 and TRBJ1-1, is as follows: SQTIHQWPATLVQPVGSPLSLECTVEGTSNPNLYWYRQAAGRGLQLLFYSVGIGQISSEVPQNLSASRPQDRQFILSSKKLLLSDSGFYLCAWSVQLRAEAFFGQGTRLTVV.

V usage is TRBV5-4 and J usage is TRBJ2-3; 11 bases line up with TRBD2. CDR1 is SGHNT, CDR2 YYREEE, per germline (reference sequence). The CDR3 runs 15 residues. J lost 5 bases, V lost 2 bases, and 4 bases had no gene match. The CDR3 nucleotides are TGTGCCAGCAGCTTCACTAGCGGGAGTGTAGATACGCAGTATTTT. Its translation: CASSFTSGSVDTQYF.

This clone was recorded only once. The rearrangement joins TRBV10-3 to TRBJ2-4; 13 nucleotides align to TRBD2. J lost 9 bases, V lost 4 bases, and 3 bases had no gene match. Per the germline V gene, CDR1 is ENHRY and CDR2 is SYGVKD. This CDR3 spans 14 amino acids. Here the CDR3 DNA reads TGTGCCATCAGTGGGACTAGCGGGAGTATCATTCAGTACTTC. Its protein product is CAISGTSGSIIQYF.

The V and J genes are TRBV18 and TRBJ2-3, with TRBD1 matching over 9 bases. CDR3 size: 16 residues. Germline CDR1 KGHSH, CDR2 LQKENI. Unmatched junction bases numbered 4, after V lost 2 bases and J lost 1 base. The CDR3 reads CASSPGTGMGTDTQYF. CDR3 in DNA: TGTGCCAGCTCACCAGGGACAGGGATGGGCACAGATACGCAGTATTTT.

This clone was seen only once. CDR3 in amino acids: CASSATEYNEQFF. CDR3 sequence (DNA): TGTGCCAGCAGCGCGACAGAGTACAATGAGCAGTTCTTC. J is TRBJ2-1 and V is TRBV6-5; TRBD1 might be the D (5 bases). The CDR3 spans 13 residues. Germline-derived CDR1 and CDR2 are MNHEY and SVGAGI. V was pared by 6 bases and J by 4 bases, with 10 bases between.

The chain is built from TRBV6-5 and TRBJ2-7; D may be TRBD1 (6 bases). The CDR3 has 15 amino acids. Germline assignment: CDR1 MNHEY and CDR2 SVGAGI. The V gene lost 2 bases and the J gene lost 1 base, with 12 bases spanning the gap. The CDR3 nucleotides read TGTGCCAGCAGTTACCGACAGGTTAATTCCTACGAGCAGTACTTC. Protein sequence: CASSYRQVNSYEQYF.

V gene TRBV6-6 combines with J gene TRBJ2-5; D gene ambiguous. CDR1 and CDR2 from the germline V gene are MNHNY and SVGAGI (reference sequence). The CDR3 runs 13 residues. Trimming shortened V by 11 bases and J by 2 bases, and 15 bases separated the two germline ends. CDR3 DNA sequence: TGTGCCGGTTCACGGACCCAACAAGAGACCCAGTACTTC. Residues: CAGSRTQQETQYF.

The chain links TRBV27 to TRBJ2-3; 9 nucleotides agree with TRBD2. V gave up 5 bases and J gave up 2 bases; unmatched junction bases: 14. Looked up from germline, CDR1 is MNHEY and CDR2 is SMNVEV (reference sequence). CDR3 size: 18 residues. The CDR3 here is CASSGYREASGTTDTQYF. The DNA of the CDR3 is TGTGCCAGCAGTGGATACCGGGAGGCTAGCGGGACCACAGATACGCAGTATTTT.

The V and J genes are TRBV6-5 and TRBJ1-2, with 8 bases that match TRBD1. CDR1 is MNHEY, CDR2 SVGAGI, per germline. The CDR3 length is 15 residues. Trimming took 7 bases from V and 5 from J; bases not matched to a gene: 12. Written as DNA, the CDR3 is TGTGCCAGCAATTCCCCGCGCCGACAGGGGTATGGCTACACCTTC. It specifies CASNSPRRQGYGYTF.

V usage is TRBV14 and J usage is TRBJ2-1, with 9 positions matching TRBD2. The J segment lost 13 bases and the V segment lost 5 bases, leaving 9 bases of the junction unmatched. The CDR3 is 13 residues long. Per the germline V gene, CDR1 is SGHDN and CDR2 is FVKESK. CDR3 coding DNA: TGTGCCAGCAGCGACACTAGCGGGTGGAGACAGTTCTTC. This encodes CASSDTSGWRQFF.

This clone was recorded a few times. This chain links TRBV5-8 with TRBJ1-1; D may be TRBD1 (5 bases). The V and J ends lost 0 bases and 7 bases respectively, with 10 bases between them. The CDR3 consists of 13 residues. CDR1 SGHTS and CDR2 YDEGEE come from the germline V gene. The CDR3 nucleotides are TGTGCCAGCAGCTTGGATTCTGACAGTGAAGCTTTCTTT. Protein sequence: CASSLDSDSEAFF.

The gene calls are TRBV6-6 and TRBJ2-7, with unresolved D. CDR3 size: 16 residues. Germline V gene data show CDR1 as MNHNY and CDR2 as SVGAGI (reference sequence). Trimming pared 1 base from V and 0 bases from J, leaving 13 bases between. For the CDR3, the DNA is TGTGCCAGCAGTTACTGGCCGGGTTCGACCTCCTACGAGCAGTACTTC. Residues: CASSYWPGSTSYEQYF.

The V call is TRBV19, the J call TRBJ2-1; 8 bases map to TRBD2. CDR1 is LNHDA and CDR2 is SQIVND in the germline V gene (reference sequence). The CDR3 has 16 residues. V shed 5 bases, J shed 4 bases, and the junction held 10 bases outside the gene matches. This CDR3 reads CASSPERELGYNEQFF. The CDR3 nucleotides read TGTGCCAGTAGTCCTGAGCGGGAGTTGGGGTACAATGAGCAGTTCTTC.

CDR3 sequence (DNA): TGTGCCACCAGCAGAGTACCCAGGGTCCTTATCTATGGCTACACCTTC. Residues: CATSRVPRVLIYGYTF. The chain combines TRBV15 with TRBJ1-2, with D possibly matching TRBD1 (5 bases). The V end was cut by 1 base, the J end by 4 bases, with 16 bases between. The CDR3 extends over 16 amino acids. Germline lookup yields CDR1 LNHNV and CDR2 YYDKDF (reference sequence).

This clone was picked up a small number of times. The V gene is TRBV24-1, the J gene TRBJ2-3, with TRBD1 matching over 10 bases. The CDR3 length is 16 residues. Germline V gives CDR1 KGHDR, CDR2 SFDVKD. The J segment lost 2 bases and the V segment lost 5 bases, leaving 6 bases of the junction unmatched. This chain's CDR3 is CATSGSGTGVTDTQYF. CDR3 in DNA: TGTGCCACCAGTGGAAGTGGGACAGGGGTCACAGATACGCAGTATTTT.

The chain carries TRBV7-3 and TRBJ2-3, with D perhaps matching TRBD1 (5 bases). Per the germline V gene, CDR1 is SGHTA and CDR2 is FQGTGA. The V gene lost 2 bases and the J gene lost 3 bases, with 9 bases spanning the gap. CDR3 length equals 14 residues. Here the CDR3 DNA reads TGTGCCAGCAGCTTATCGCCAGGGACAGATACGCAGTATTTT. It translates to CASSLSPGTDTQYF. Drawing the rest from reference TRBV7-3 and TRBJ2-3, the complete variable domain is GAGVSQTPSNKVTEKGKYVELRCDPISGHTALYWYRQSLGQGPEFLIYFQGTGAADDSGLPNDRFFAVRPEGSVSTLKIQRTERGDSAVYLCASSLSPGTDTQYFGPGTRLTVL.

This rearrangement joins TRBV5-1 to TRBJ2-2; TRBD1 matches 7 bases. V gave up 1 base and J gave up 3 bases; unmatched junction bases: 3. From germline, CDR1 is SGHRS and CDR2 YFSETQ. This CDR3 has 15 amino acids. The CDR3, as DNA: TGCGCCAGCAGCTTGACAGGGGTCGACACCGGGGAGCTGTTTTTT. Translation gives CASSLTGVDTGELFF.

The CDR3 DNA reads TGTGCCTGGAGAGTTGGGAAGGGGACGGGCTATGGCTACACCTTC. Translated: CAWRVGKGTGYGYTF. The rearrangement uses TRBV30 and TRBJ1-2; perhaps TRBD1 as D (5 bases). The germline V gene has CDR1 GTSNPN and CDR2 SVGIG (reference sequence). The CDR3 is made up of 15 amino acids. Trimming took 3 bases from V and 4 from J, leaving 18 bases between them.

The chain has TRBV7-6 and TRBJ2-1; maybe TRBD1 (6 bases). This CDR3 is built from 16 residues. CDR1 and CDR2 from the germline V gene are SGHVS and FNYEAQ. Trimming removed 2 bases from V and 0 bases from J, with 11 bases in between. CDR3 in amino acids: CASSLYVDSSYNEQFF. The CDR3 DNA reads TGTGCCAGCAGCTTATATGTGGACAGCTCCTACAATGAGCAGTTCTTC. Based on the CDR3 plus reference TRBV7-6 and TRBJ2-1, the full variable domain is GAGVSQSPRYKVTKRGQDVALRCDPISGHVSLYWYRQALGQGPEFLTYFNYEAQQDKSGLPNDRFSAERPEGSISTLTIQRTEQRDSAMYRCASSLYVDSSYNEQFFGPGTRLTVL.

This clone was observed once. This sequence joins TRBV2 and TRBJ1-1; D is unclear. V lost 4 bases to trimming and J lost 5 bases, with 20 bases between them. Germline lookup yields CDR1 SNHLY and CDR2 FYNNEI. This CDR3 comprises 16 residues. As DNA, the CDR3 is TGTGCCAGCAGTGGGGCCGACTCTAGGGTTCGAACTGAAGCTTTCTTT. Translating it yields CASSGADSRVRTEAFF.

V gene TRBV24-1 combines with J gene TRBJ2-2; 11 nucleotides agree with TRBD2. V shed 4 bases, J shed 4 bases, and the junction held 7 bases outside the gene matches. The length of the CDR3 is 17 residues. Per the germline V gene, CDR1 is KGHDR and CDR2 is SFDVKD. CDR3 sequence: CATSDFSGRGGTGELFF. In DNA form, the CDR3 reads TGTGCCACCAGTGACTTTAGCGGGAGGGGCGGCACCGGGGAGCTGTTTTTT.